Listed here are 19 T cell receptor beta chains from one sample, sequenced in a study of blood T cell repertoires in COVID-19. The protocol was immunoSEQ multiplex PCR, while the TCRdb copy is restricted to in-frame clones and leaves out a portion. This sample yields over 100,000 clones, of which roughly 87% are seen a single time; approximately 5.4% belongs to the top ten. Material for sequencing was peripheral blood. Receptors originate from a woman in her 50s with COVID-19, enrolled during active disease.

The chain carries TRBV7-6 and TRBJ2-1; D may be TRBD1 (6 bases). V was cut by 5 bases and J by 0 bases, with 11 bases left in between. Germline lookup yields CDR1 SGHVS and CDR2 FNYEAQ. CDR3 length: 15 residues. The CDR3: CASSLDRSSYNEQFF. The CDR3 bases are TGTGCCAGCAGCCTCGACAGGAGCTCCTACAATGAGCAGTTCTTC.

The V call is TRBV6-5, the J call TRBJ1-2; the D gene is possibly TRBD1 (6 bases). The V and J ends lost 6 bases and 3 bases respectively, with 17 bases between them. Germline V gene lookup returns CDR1 MNHEY and CDR2 SVGAGI. This CDR3 has 15 amino acids. In DNA, the CDR3 is TGTGCCAGCAGCTTAACAGGGAGGGATGACTATGGCTACACCTTC. This gives the protein CASSLTGRDDYGYTF.

The chain is built from TRBV3-1 (or the pseudogene TRBV3-2) and TRBJ2-1, with 11 bases that match TRBD2. CDR3 length: 16 residues. With 3 bases clipped from V and 8 bases from J, the junction kept 9 bases outside the gene matches. CDR1 is LGHDT, CDR2 YNNKEL, per germline (reference sequence). The CDR3 spells CASSHRTSGGIYEQFF. The CDR3, as DNA: TGTGCCAGCAGCCACCGAACTAGCGGGGGAATATATGAGCAGTTCTTC.

The V gene is TRBV25-1, the J gene TRBJ2-5; TRBD2 agrees at 10 bases. Per the germline V gene, CDR1 is MGHDK and CDR2 is SYGVNS. With 10 bases clipped from V and 2 bases from J, the junction kept 13 bases outside the gene matches. CDR3 length equals 16 residues. This chain's CDR3 is CATALGASGGQETQYF. CDR3 bases: TGTGCCACCGCACTGGGGGCTAGCGGGGGTCAAGAGACCCAGTACTTC.

The rearrangement joins TRBV4-2 to TRBJ1-2; possibly TRBD1 for D (5 bases). In germline, CDR1 is LGHNA, CDR2 YNFKEQ. This CDR3 spans 14 amino acids. V was pared by 4 bases and J by 1 base, with 10 bases between. DNA for the CDR3: TGTGCCAGCAGCCTTTACAGGAATAACTATGGCTACACCTTC. This gives the protein CASSLYRNNYGYTF.

The gene calls are TRBV5-8 and TRBJ1-4, with 7 bases that match TRBD1. The CDR3 has 14 amino acids. J was trimmed by 5 bases and V by 4 bases; bases with no gene match: 5. From germline, CDR1 is SGHTS and CDR2 YDEGEE. CDR3: CASSTPTGNEKLFF. CDR3 nucleotides: TGTGCCAGCAGCACGCCGACAGGGAATGAAAAACTGTTTTTT.

The gene calls are TRBV7-9 and TRBJ1-1; D gene unclear. The germline V gene encodes CDR1 SEHNR and CDR2 FQNEAQ (reference sequence). There are 13 residues in the CDR3. The V and J ends lost 0 bases and 1 base respectively, with 3 bases between them. CDR3 loop: CASSLARNTEAFF. CDR3 in DNA: TGTGCCAGCAGCTTAGCTAGGAACACTGAAGCTTTCTTT.

The genes are TRBV28 and TRBJ1-5; D ambiguous. V was pared by 7 bases and J by 5 bases, with 21 bases between. The CDR3 is 16 residues long. Per the germline V gene, CDR1 is MDHEN and CDR2 is SYDVKM. The CDR3, as DNA: TGTGCCAGCACCCTTCAGTCCGGGGTTGTTGATCAGCCCCAGCATTTT. Protein product: CASTLQSGVVDQPQHF. The full variable domain, with the rest looked up from reference TRBV28 and TRBJ1-5, is DVKVTQSSRYLVKRTGEKVFLECVQDMDHENMFWYRQDPGLGLRLIYFSYDVKMKEKGDIPEGYSVSREKKERFSLILESASTNQTSMYLCASTLQSGVVDQPQHFGDGTRLSIL.

The chain uses TRBV18 and TRBJ2-5; the D gene is possibly TRBD1 (5 bases). The V gene lost 0 bases and the J gene lost 1 base, with 6 bases spanning the gap. This CDR3 is built from 14 residues. Looked up from germline, CDR1 is KGHSH and CDR2 is LQKENI. The CDR3 region is CASSPPQGQETQYF. Written as DNA, the CDR3 is TGTGCCAGCTCACCACCGCAGGGCCAAGAGACCCAGTACTTC.

The V gene is TRBV30, the J gene TRBJ2-7; no firm D call. V was pared by 0 bases and J by 3 bases, with 12 bases between. The V gene's germline CDR1 is GTSNPN and CDR2 SVGIG (reference sequence). There are 14 residues in the CDR3. The CDR3 protein is CAWSVWAKYYEQYF. The CDR3 bases are TGTGCCTGGAGTGTGTGGGCAAAGTACTACGAGCAGTACTTC.

This chain joins TRBV9 and TRBJ2-3; no firm D call. This CDR3 spans 17 amino acids. V was pared by 4 bases and J by 2 bases, with 20 bases between. In germline, CDR1 is SGDLS, CDR2 YYNGEE. DNA of the CDR3: TGTGCCAGCAGCTCATCCCTTCGGTCCCGCTTCACAGATACGCAGTATTTT. This translates into CASSSSLRSRFTDTQYF. The full variable domain, with the rest looked up from reference TRBV9 and TRBJ2-3, is DSGVTQTPKHLITATGQRVTLRCSPRSGDLSVYWYQQSLDQGLQFLIQYYNGEERAKGNILERFSAQQFPDLHSELNLSSLELGDSALYFCASSSSLRSRFTDTQYFGPGTRLTVL.

This sequence joins TRBV10-3 and TRBJ2-3; 9 nucleotides align to TRBD1. CDR1 is ENHRY, CDR2 SYGVKD, per germline. After removal of 6 bases from V and 5 bases from J, the junction contained 6 bases not matched to a gene. This CDR3 contains 14 residues. CDR3 DNA: TGTGCCATCAGCCCGGGACAGGGCATAGATACGCAGTATTTT. Translated: CAISPGQGIDTQYF.

The CDR3 nucleotides are TGCGCCAGCAGCTTGGAGTACATGGAGGAGACCCAGTACTTC. Amino acid sequence: CASSLEYMEETQYF. V gene TRBV5-1 combines with J gene TRBJ2-5, with D unresolved. The CDR3 runs 14 residues. In germline, CDR1 is SGHRS, CDR2 YFSETQ. The V end was cut by 0 bases, the J end by 5 bases, with 11 bases between.

This clone was recorded only once. The chain has TRBV6-2 or TRBV6-3 and TRBJ2-5; TRBD1 aligns across 9 bases. CDR3 length: 18 residues. Germline loops: CDR1 MNHEY, CDR2 SVGEGT. V gave up 4 bases and J gave up 0 bases; unmatched junction bases: 12. The CDR3 loop is CASSFDPRQGGYQETQYF. The CDR3, as DNA: TGTGCCAGCAGTTTCGACCCCCGACAGGGGGGATACCAAGAGACCCAGTACTTC.

This chain links TRBV25-1 with TRBJ1-3; D is possibly TRBD1 (6 bases). The CDR3 is 16 residues long. Trimming took 3 bases from V and 0 from J, leaving 12 bases between them. The germline V gene encodes CDR1 MGHDK and CDR2 SYGVNS. The CDR3 DNA is TGTGCCAGCAGTGACGAGAGGGGGATCTCTGGAAACACCATATATTTT. Encoded protein: CASSDERGISGNTIYF.

This chain uses TRBV30 with TRBJ2-1, with TRBD2 identical over 9 bases. There are 14 residues in the CDR3. Trimming at V came to 8 bases and at J to 4 bases, leaving 9 bases not matched to a gene. Germline CDR1 reads GTSNPN; CDR2 reads SVGIG (reference sequence). The CDR3 nucleotides read TGTGCCCTCGCGAAGCGGGGGGCATACAATGAGCAGTTCTTC. It specifies CALAKRGAYNEQFF. Based on the CDR3 plus reference TRBV30 and TRBJ2-1, the full variable domain is SQTIHQWPATLVQPVGSPLSLECTVEGTSNPNLYWYRQAAGRGLQLLFYSVGIGQISSEVPQNLSASRPQDRQFILSSKKLLLSDSGFYLCALAKRGAYNEQFFGPGTRLTVL.

The chain couples TRBV7-3 to TRBJ1-1; D is undetermined. V was pared by 7 bases and J by 1 base, with 16 bases between. This CDR3 contains 15 residues. Germline V CDR1 and CDR2: SGHTA, FQGTGA. CDR3 in amino acids: CASIRTGGANTEAFF. The CDR3, as DNA: TGTGCCAGCATCCGGACTGGAGGCGCGAACACTGAAGCTTTCTTT. Full variable domain (missing parts from reference TRBV7-3 and TRBJ1-1): GAGVSQTPSNKVTEKGKYVELRCDPISGHTALYWYRQSLGQGPEFLIYFQGTGAADDSGLPNDRFFAVRPEGSVSTLKIQRTERGDSAVYLCASIRTGGANTEAFFGQGTRLTVV.

The chain carries TRBV6-5 and TRBJ2-7; 7 nucleotides align to TRBD2. The CDR3 is 14 amino acids. V dropped 5 bases and J dropped 1; count of bases not matched to a gene: 5. Per germline, CDR1 MNHEY and CDR2 SVGAGI. The CDR3 here is CASSTLAESYEQYF. The CDR3 bases are TGTGCCAGCAGTACCCTAGCGGAATCCTACGAGCAGTACTTC.

The chain combines TRBV21-1 with TRBJ2-5; the table's D call TRBD2 went unverified against the DNA. TRBV21-1 is a listed pseudogene. This CDR3 contains 18 residues. The CDR3 protein is CASSKRFLQTRRRVTQYF. DNA for the CDR3: TGTGCCAGCAGCAAAAGATTTTTGCAGACCCGAAGGAGGGTGACCCAGTACTTC.